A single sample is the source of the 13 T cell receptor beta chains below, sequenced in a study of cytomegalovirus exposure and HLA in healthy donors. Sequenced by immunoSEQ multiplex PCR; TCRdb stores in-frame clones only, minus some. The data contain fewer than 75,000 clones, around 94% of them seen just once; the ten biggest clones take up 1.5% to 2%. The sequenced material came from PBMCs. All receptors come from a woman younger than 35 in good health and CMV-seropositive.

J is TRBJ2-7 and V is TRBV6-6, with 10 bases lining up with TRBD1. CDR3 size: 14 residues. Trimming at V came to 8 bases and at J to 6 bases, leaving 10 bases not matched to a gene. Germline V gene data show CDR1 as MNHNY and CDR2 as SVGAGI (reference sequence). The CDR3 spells CASGSRDRGGEQYF. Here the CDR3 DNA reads TGTGCCAGCGGGTCGAGGGACAGGGGTGGCGAGCAGTACTTC.

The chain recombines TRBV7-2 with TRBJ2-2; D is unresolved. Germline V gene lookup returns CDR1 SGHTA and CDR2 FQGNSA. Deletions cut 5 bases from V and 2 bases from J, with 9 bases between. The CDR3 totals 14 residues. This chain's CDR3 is CASSNLGNTGELFF. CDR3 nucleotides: TGTGCCAGCAGCAATCTGGGCAACACCGGGGAGCTGTTTTTT.

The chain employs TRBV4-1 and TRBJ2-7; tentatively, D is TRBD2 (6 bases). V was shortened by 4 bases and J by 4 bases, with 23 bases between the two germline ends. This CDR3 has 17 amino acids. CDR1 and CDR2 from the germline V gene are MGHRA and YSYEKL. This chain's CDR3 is CASSPLLTGVSSYEQYF. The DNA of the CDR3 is TGCGCCAGCAGCCCGCTCCTAACGGGAGTAAGTTCTTACGAGCAGTACTTC.

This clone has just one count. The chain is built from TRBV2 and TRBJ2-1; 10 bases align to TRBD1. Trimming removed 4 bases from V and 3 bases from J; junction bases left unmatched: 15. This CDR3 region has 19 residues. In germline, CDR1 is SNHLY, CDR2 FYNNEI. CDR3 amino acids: CASSAATGGQSGNYNEQFF. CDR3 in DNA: TGTGCCAGCAGTGCAGCGACAGGGGGCCAAAGCGGGAACTACAATGAGCAGTTCTTC. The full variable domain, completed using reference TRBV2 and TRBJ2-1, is EPEVTQTPSHQVTQMGQEVILRCVPISNHLYFYWYRQILGQKVEFLVSFYNNEISEKSEIFDDQFSVERPDGSNFTLKIRSTKLEDSAMYFCASSAATGGQSGNYNEQFFGPGTRLTVL.

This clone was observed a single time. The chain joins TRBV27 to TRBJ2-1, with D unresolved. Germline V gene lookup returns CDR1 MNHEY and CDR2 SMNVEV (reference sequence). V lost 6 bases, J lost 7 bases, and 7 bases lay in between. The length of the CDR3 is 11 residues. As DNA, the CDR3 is TGTGCCAGCAGAGTCCGGAATGAGCAGTTCTTC. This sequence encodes CASRVRNEQFF.

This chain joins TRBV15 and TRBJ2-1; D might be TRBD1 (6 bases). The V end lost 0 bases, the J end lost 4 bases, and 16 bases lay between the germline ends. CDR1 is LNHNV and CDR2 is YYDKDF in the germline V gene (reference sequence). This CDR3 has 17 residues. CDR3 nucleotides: TGTGCCACCAGCAGAGAAACAGGGAGAACCAATTACAATGAGCAGTTCTTC. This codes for CATSRETGRTNYNEQFF.

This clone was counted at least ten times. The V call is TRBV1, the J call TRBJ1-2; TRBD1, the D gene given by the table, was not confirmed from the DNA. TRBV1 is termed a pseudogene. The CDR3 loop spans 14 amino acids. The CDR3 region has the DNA TGCACCAGCAGCCAAGTTGACATCCACTATGGCTACACCTTC. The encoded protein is CTSSQVDIHYGYTF.

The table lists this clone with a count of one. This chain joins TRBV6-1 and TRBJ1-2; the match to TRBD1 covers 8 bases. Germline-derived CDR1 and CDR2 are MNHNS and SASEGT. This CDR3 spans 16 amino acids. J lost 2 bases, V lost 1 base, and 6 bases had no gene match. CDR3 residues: CASSEVVGTGNYGYTF. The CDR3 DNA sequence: TGTGCCAGCAGTGAAGTGGTGGGGACAGGCAACTATGGCTACACCTTC.

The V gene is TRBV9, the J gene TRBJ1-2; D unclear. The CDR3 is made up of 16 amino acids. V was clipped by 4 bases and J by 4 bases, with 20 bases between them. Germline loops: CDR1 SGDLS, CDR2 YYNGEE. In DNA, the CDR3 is TGTGCCAGCAGCTCCAATACCGGGGTATGGATCTATGGCTACACCTTC. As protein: CASSSNTGVWIYGYTF.

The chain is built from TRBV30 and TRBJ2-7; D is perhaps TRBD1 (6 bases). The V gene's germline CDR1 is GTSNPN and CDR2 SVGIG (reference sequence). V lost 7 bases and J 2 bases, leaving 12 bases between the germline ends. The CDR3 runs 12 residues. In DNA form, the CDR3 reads TGTGCCTCCCAGGGGCAACCCTACGAGCAGTACTTC. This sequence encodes CASQGQPYEQYF.

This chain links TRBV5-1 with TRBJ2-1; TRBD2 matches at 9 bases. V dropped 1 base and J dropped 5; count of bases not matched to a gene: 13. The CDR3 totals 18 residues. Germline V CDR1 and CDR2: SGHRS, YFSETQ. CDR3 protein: CASSLRWLAGSSDNEQFF. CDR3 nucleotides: TGCGCCAGCAGCTTGCGCTGGCTAGCGGGGAGCTCGGACAATGAGCAGTTCTTC. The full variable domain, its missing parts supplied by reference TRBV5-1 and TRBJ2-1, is KAGVTQTPRYLIKTRGQQVTLSCSPISGHRSVSWYQQTPGQGLQFLFEYFSETQRNKGNFPGRFSGRQFSNSRSEMNVSTLELGDSALYLCASSLRWLAGSSDNEQFFGPGTRLTVL.

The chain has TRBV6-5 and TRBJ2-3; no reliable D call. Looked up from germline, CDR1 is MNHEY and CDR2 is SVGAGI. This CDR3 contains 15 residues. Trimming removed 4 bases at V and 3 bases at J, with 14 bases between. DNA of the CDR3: TGTGCCAGCAGTTCCCGAGCGTTGAGGACAGATACGCAGTATTTT. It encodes CASSSRALRTDTQYF.

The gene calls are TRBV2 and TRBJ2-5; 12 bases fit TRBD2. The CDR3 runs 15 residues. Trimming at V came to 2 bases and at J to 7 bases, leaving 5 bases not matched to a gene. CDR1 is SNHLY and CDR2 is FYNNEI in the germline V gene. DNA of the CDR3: TGTGCCAGCAGTGAACTAGCGGGGGGGCCCGCGACCCAGTACTTC. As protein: CASSELAGGPATQYF.